These 26 T cell receptor beta chains came from one sample sequenced in a study of T cell responses to AZD1222 COVID-19 vaccine. The table came from immunoSEQ multiplex PCR; TCRdb's copy has only in-frame clones and leaves some out. The table has more than 110,000 clones, roughly 92% seen once. The source was peripheral blood, collected on day 0 of AZD1222 vaccination. The receptors were sampled from an adult in good health.

The chain has TRBV5-1 and TRBJ1-4, with D unclear. This CDR3 is built from 14 residues. CDR1 SGHRS and CDR2 YFSETQ come from the germline V gene. Trimming pared 0 bases from V and 5 bases from J, leaving 8 bases between. As DNA, the CDR3 is TGCGCCAGCAGCTTGGGAGGGTTGAATGAAAAACTGTTTTTT. It translates to CASSLGGLNEKLFF.

The chain carries TRBV5-5 and TRBJ2-3; D not certain. The length of the CDR3 is 14 residues. Germline assignment: CDR1 SGHKS and CDR2 YYEKEE (reference sequence). V gave up 0 bases and J gave up 3 bases, with 8 bases separating them. The CDR3 sequence is CASSLDPHTDTQYF. Written as DNA, the CDR3 is TGTGCCAGCAGCTTGGACCCACATACAGATACGCAGTATTTT.

CDR3 DNA: TGTGCCAGCAGTCCCCGGAGGGCCCCGCAGCCTGAGCAGTTCTTC. It specifies CASSPRRAPQPEQFF. The chain links TRBV2 to TRBJ2-1; D might be TRBD2 (6 bases). The germline V gene has CDR1 SNHLY and CDR2 FYNNEI. The CDR3 length is 15 residues. Trimming pared 5 bases from V and 9 bases from J, leaving 20 bases between. The full variable domain, completed using reference TRBV2 and TRBJ2-1, is EPEVTQTPSHQVTQMGQEVILRCVPISNHLYFYWYRQILGQKVEFLVSFYNNEISEKSEIFDDQFSVERPDGSNFTLKIRSTKLEDSAMYFCASSPRRAPQPEQFFGPGTRLTVL.

This rearrangement joins TRBV6-5 to TRBJ2-1; possibly TRBD1 for D (5 bases). From germline, CDR1 is MNHEY and CDR2 SVGAGI. The CDR3 consists of 15 residues. Trimming took 7 bases from V and 0 from J, leaving 13 bases between them. The CDR3 DNA follows: TGTGCCAGCACATACAGGAGTAGCTCCTACAATGAGCAGTTCTTC. Translation gives CASTYRSSSYNEQFF.

V gene TRBV28 combines with J gene TRBJ1-6; 8 bases agree with TRBD1. Germline trimming cut 7 bases from V and 7 bases from J; bases unmatched to any gene: 12. Germline values: CDR1 MDHEN, CDR2 SYDVKM. The CDR3 has 16 amino acids. CDR3 DNA: TGTGCCAGCACCCTCCCGGAGACAGGGGAGAATTCACCCCTCCACTTT. Translated: CASTLPETGENSPLHF.

The V call is TRBV12-3 or TRBV12-4, the J call TRBJ2-7, with D tentatively TRBD2 (6 bases). The CDR3 covers 13 residues. The V end was cut by 4 bases, the J end by 8 bases, with 15 bases between. This chain's CDR3 is CASSSSGVGKQYF. CDR3 coding DNA: TGTGCCAGCAGTTCCTCGGGGGTTGGTAAGCAGTACTTC.

The CDR3 region is CASSPTASGSYEQYF. The CDR3 DNA is TGCGCCAGCAGCCCTACCGCCAGCGGGAGTTACGAGCAGTACTTC. V usage is TRBV5-1 and J usage is TRBJ2-7; 8 bases fit TRBD2. The V segment lost 4 bases and the J segment 4 bases; nucleotides outside the gene matches: 10. The CDR3 contains 15 residues. Germline V gives CDR1 SGHRS, CDR2 YFSETQ.

The chain joins TRBV19 to TRBJ2-7; TRBD1 matches at 7 bases. The J segment lost 7 bases and the V segment lost 1 base, leaving 4 bases of the junction unmatched. Germline V gene data show CDR1 as LNHDA and CDR2 as SQIVND (reference sequence). The CDR3 consists of 13 residues. CDR3 DNA: TGTGCCAGTAGTATAGGCTCAGGGGGAGAGCAGTACTTC. It specifies CASSIGSGGEQYF.

Only a few counts were recorded for this clone. The chain joins TRBV28 to TRBJ1-6; 9 nucleotides line up with TRBD1. The ends lost 6 bases at V and 6 bases at J; junction bases unmatched: 6. The V gene's germline CDR1 is MDHEN and CDR2 SYDVKM. The CDR3 extends over 15 amino acids. Written as DNA, the CDR3 is TGTGCCAGCAGCCCCTACAGGGGGCTTAATTCACCCCTCCACTTT. Its protein is CASSPYRGLNSPLHF.

The chain combines TRBV9 with TRBJ1-2, with D tentatively TRBD1 (6 bases). Trimming removed 5 bases at V and 2 bases at J, with 10 bases between. CDR3 size: 13 residues. Germline CDR1 SGDLS, CDR2 YYNGEE. The CDR3 spells CASSPDRNYGYTF. The CDR3 DNA reads as TGTGCCAGCAGTCCCGACAGGAACTATGGCTACACCTTC.

This chain uses TRBV2 with TRBJ1-5; TRBD1 matches at 7 bases. In germline, CDR1 is SNHLY, CDR2 FYNNEI. The CDR3 loop spans 15 amino acids. V shed 6 bases and J 2 bases; nucleotides not matched to a gene: 7. This chain's CDR3 is CASRAGDSGNQPQHF. CDR3 nucleotide sequence: TGTGCCAGCAGGGCTGGGGACAGTGGCAATCAGCCCCAGCATTTT.

The V and J genes are TRBV28 and TRBJ2-7, with 9 bases that match TRBD1. This CDR3 spans 15 amino acids. The germline CDR1 and CDR2 sequences are MDHEN and SYDVKM. Unmatched junction bases numbered 9, after V lost 6 bases and J lost 3 bases. The DNA of the CDR3 is TGTGCCAGCAGAGTCGGGACAGGGTTAATCTACGAGCAGTACTTC. Translating it yields CASRVGTGLIYEQYF.

The chain joins TRBV2 to TRBJ1-1; D unclear. CDR1 SNHLY and CDR2 FYNNEI come from the germline V gene. V lost 5 bases, J lost 11 bases, and 18 bases lay in between. The CDR3 sequence is 13 residues long. As DNA, the CDR3 is TGTGCCAGCAGTTCTACCTGGGCCAGTGAGGCTTTCTTT. Amino acid sequence: CASSSTWASEAFF.

The J gene is TRBJ1-2, the V gene TRBV18; D is possibly TRBD1 (6 bases). Between the trimmed V and J ends, which lost 4 bases and 2 bases, there was a span of 14 bases. This CDR3 region has 15 residues. Germline assignment: CDR1 KGHSH and CDR2 LQKENI. This chain's CDR3 is CASSQAQGLNYGYTF. For the CDR3, the DNA is TGTGCCAGCTCACAAGCACAGGGATTGAACTATGGCTACACCTTC.

V gene TRBV28 combines with J gene TRBJ2-2; 8 bases are shared with TRBD2. Trimming at V came to 7 bases and at J to 5 bases, leaving 12 bases not matched to a gene. The CDR3 totals 16 residues. Germline V lookup: CDR1 MDHEN, CDR2 SYDVKM. This chain's CDR3 is CASTPRGGPRTGELFF. The CDR3 DNA sequence: TGTGCCAGCACCCCTCGGGGGGGCCCGAGGACCGGGGAGCTGTTTTTT.

The V call is TRBV5-1, the J call TRBJ2-4, with 7 bases matching TRBD1. This CDR3 is built from 15 residues. V lost 2 bases, J lost 8 bases, and 10 bases stayed unmatched. From germline, CDR1 is SGHRS and CDR2 YFSETQ. The CDR3 loop reads CASSFTGVGVDIQYF. The CDR3, as DNA: TGCGCCAGCAGCTTCACAGGGGTAGGAGTGGACATTCAGTACTTC.

The chain recombines TRBV15 with TRBJ2-2; maybe TRBD1 (7 bases). This CDR3 is built from 16 residues. V was trimmed by 1 base and J by 5 bases, leaving 14 bases between them. CDR1 LNHNV and CDR2 YYDKDF come from the germline V gene (reference sequence). CDR3 nucleotides: TGTGCCACCAGCAGAGTTCCAGGGGGAGGTACCGGGGAGCTGTTTTTT. Protein: CATSRVPGGGTGELFF.

This chain connects TRBV4-1 to TRBJ2-1; TRBD2 matches 13 bases. V gave up 0 bases and J gave up 1 base; unmatched junction bases: 9. The CDR3 length is 20 residues. From germline, CDR1 is MGHRA and CDR2 YSYEKL. The CDR3 bases are TGCGCCAGCAGCCAAGACCCCCAAGAACTAGCGGGGGGGTCCTACAATGAGCAGTTCTTC. Amino acids: CASSQDPQELAGGSYNEQFF.

The rearrangement links TRBV7-2 to TRBJ1-3; D is possibly TRBD1 (5 bases). CDR1 SGHTA and CDR2 FQGNSA come from the germline V gene. V lost 1 base to trimming and J lost 2 bases, with 12 bases between them. The CDR3 length is 16 residues. CDR3 coding DNA: TGTGCCAGCAGCTTAGGGGCAGGGTCGGCTGGAAACACCATATATTTT. Protein: CASSLGAGSAGNTIYF.

The chain employs TRBV28 and TRBJ2-7; D is uncertain. The V end lost 2 bases, the J end lost 6 bases, and 17 bases lay between the germline ends. Germline lookup yields CDR1 MDHEN and CDR2 SYDVKM. The length of the CDR3 is 15 residues. The CDR3 loop is CASSLRWTDGLEQYF. CDR3 DNA: TGTGCCAGCAGTTTAAGGTGGACCGATGGGCTCGAGCAGTACTTC.

V and J are TRBV28 and TRBJ2-7; no clear D gene. V was shortened by 5 bases and J by 4 bases, with 6 bases between the two germline ends. The CDR3 sequence is 11 residues long. Per the germline V gene, CDR1 is MDHEN and CDR2 is SYDVKM. CDR3 coding DNA: TGTGCCAGCAGTACCTTTTACGAGCAGTACTTC. The encoded protein is CASSTFYEQYF.

The chain carries TRBV7-2 and TRBJ2-2; TRBD1 matches at 9 bases. V was pared by 5 bases and J by 1 base, with 14 bases of the junction left unmatched. CDR1 and CDR2 (germline): SGHTA, FQGNSA. This CDR3 is 19 amino acids long. Written as DNA, the CDR3 is TGTGCCAGCAGCCAACCTGCGGGGACAGGGCGGTGGAACACCGGGGAGCTGTTTTTT. This codes for CASSQPAGTGRWNTGELFF. The full variable domain, rest sourced from reference TRBV7-2 and TRBJ2-2, is GAGVSQSPSNKVTEKGKDVELRCDPISGHTALYWYRQSLGQGLEFLIYFQGNSAPDKSGLPSDRFSAERTGGSVSTLTIQRTQQEDSAVYLCASSQPAGTGRWNTGELFFGEGSRLTVL.

The chain joins TRBV9 to TRBJ1-1, with TRBD1 as a possible D gene (5 bases). Trimming shortened V by 4 bases and J by 1 base, and 8 bases separated the two germline ends. CDR1 and CDR2 (germline): SGDLS, YYNGEE. This CDR3 contains 13 residues. The DNA for the CDR3 is TGTGCCAGCAGCACCGGGGCGAACACTGAAGCTTTCTTT. Its translation: CASSTGANTEAFF. Complete variable domain (other parts from reference TRBV9 and TRBJ1-1): DSGVTQTPKHLITATGQRVTLRCSPRSGDLSVYWYQQSLDQGLQFLIQYYNGEERAKGNILERFSAQQFPDLHSELNLSSLELGDSALYFCASSTGANTEAFFGQGTRLTVV.

The chain carries TRBV3-1 (or the pseudogene TRBV3-2) and TRBJ2-7; TRBD2 aligns across 8 bases. Per the germline V gene, CDR1 is LGHDT and CDR2 is YNNKEL (reference sequence). The CDR3 has 14 amino acids. Unmatched junction bases numbered 8, after V lost 4 bases and J lost 6 bases. In DNA form, the CDR3 reads TGTGCCAGCAGCCCTTGGCGGGAGGAGTCCGAGCAGTACTTC. This gives the protein CASSPWREESEQYF.

The chain couples TRBV12-3 or TRBV12-4 to TRBJ1-2; 7 bases are a match to TRBD1. With 5 bases clipped from V and 4 bases from J, the junction kept 4 bases outside the gene matches. The CDR3 spans 13 residues. This CDR3 is CASSPDRAYGYTF. In DNA, the CDR3 is TGTGCCAGCAGTCCCGACAGGGCCTATGGCTACACCTTC.

This sequence joins TRBV2 and TRBJ1-5, with a tentative D call TRBD1 (5 bases). The germline V and J ends were trimmed by 6 bases and 2 bases, with 14 bases remaining between them. The CDR3 has 15 amino acids. Germline V gene data show CDR1 as SNHLY and CDR2 as FYNNEI. The CDR3 loop is CASRAQRDGNQPQHF. The CDR3 DNA reads as TGTGCCAGCAGAGCGCAAAGGGACGGCAATCAGCCCCAGCATTTT.